These T cell receptor beta chains were read from a single sample in a study of OX40 agonist ivuxolimab in advanced cancers. Generated by immunoSEQ multiplex PCR, the TCRdb table keeps only in-frame clones and is missing some. The table shows fewer than 50,000 clones, with around nine tenths occurring only once. Material: CD4+ or CD8+ T cells sorted from blood, obtained in a trial of the OX40 agonist ivuxolimab. The receptors stem from an adult with an advanced solid tumor such as melanoma, head and neck, liver or kidney cancer. The CDR3 runs from the conserved cysteine through the conserved F or W. Each record gives: clone size, V gene, J gene, D gene, CDR3 DNA, CDR3 protein. D genes are given only for firm matches. Clone size is given for some rows only: seen once, a few or many times, or a class if the clone is expanded.

.,TRBV5-5,TRBJ1-1,.,TGTGCCAGCAGCTTAGACGTGAACACTGAAGCTTTCTTT,CASSLDVNTEAFF
.,TRBV7-9,TRBJ1-2,.,TGTGCCTCAGAAGGTGGGGGCTTC,CASEGGGF
.,TRBV19,TRBJ1-5,TRBD1,TGTGCCAGTAGCATCGGAGGGACAGGGAGCAATCAGCCCCAGCATTTT,CASSIGGTGSNQPQHF
.,TRBV7-9,TRBJ2-7,TRBD2,TGTGCCAGCAGCACTAGAGGGACTAGCGGGAACTACGAGCAGTACTTC,CASSTRGTSGNYEQYF
.,TRBV9,TRBJ2-7,TRBD2,TGTGCCAGCAGCGGACTAGCGGGAGCCGACTACGAGCAGTACTTC,CASSGLAGADYEQYF
.,TRBV5-1,TRBJ1-1,.,TGCGCCAGCATCCAGGGAGAGGGGACTGAAGCTTTCTTT,CASIQGEGTEAFF
.,TRBV11-2,TRBJ2-7,.,TGTGCCAGCAGCTTATCACCGGCAGGTTCCTACGAGCAGTACTTC,CASSLSPAGSYEQYF
.,TRBV11-2,TRBJ1-1,.,TGTGCCAGCAGCTCCCACGGCCGTAGCACTGAAGCTTTCTTT,CASSSHGRSTEAFF
.,TRBV9,TRBJ2-7,TRBD1,TGTGCCAGCAGCCCCTGGGACAGGAGACCCTACGAGCAGTACTTC,CASSPWDRRPYEQYF
.,TRBV5-5,TRBJ2-3,TRBD1,TGTGCCAGCAGGACAGGGGACTTCAGCACAGATACGCAGTATTTT,CASRTGDFSTDTQYF
.,TRBV27,TRBJ1-5,.,TGTGCCAGCAGTATCCGGGGGGGCAGTAGCAATCAGCCCCAGCATTTT,CASSIRGGSSNQPQHF
.,TRBV30,TRBJ1-1,.,TGTGCCGGACTCTGGGAGACTGAAGCTTTCTTT,CAGLWETEAFF
few,TRBV9,TRBJ1-5,TRBD1,TGTGCCAGCAGCGTAGGACAGGGGGGAAATCAGCCCCAGCATTTT,CASSVGQGGNQPQHF
.,TRBV2,TRBJ1-1,.,TGTGCCAGCAGTCCCACAGGGCCTGAAGCTTTCTTT,CASSPTGPEAFF
once,TRBV29-1,TRBJ1-3,.,TGCAGCGTTGTAGGCTCGCCGACAGGACGCTCTGGAAACACCATATATTTT,CSVVGSPTGRSGNTIYF
.,TRBV19,TRBJ2-1,TRBD2,TGTGCCAGTAGAGCGGGGGGCAATGAGCAGTTCTTC,CASRAGGNEQFF
.,TRBV9,TRBJ1-1,.,TGTGCCAGCATTACGGGAAAGGACAACCTGGACACTGAAGCTTTCTTT,CASITGKDNLDTEAFF
.,TRBV4-3,TRBJ1-1,.,TGCGCCAGCAGCCAAGATTCGACAGCATTGAACACTGAAGCTTTCTTT,CASSQDSTALNTEAFF
once,TRBV5-6,TRBJ2-7,.,TGTGCCAGCAGCTTCTCTGGGGCCTACGAGCAGTACTTC,CASSFSGAYEQYF
few,TRBV18,TRBJ2-7,.,TGTGCCAGCTCCCTACCCTTTCACGAGCAGTACTTC,CASSLPFHEQYF
.,TRBV5-5,TRBJ2-3,TRBD1,TGTGCCAGCAGCCTGGACAGGGGCGATACGCAGTATTTT,CASSLDRGDTQYF
.,TRBV6-5,TRBJ1-2,TRBD1,TGTGCCAGCAGTTGGACAGGGGGCGACTATGGCTACACCTTC,CASSWTGGDYGYTF
.,TRBV11-3,TRBJ2-5,.,TGTGCCAGCAGCCCACAGGACCTCCCGGGGGAGACCCAGTACTTC,CASSPQDLPGETQYF
.,TRBV29-1,TRBJ2-7,.,TGCAGCGTTTTGAGCGGGCCAACCCTGGACGAGCAGTACTTC,CSVLSGPTLDEQYF
.,TRBV5-1,TRBJ2-7,.,TGCGCCAGCAGCTTTGAAGGGAACGAGCAGTACTTC,CASSFEGNEQYF
.,TRBV14,TRBJ1-2,.,TGTGCCAGCAGCCAAGATCGGCGGGACTTTAACTATGGCTACACCTTC,CASSQDRRDFNYGYTF
.,TRBV29-1,TRBJ2-3,TRBD2,TGCAGCGTCCGATGGGTAGCGGGAGGAGATACGCAGTATTTT,CSVRWVAGGDTQYF
few,TRBV27,TRBJ2-7,.,TGTGCCAGCGGGACGGCGTGGGGCGGGGTGGGGGAGCAGTACTTC,CASGTAWGGVGEQYF
.,TRBV9,TRBJ2-1,TRBD2,TGTGCCAGCAGCGTAGACGGGCGGGGGGGCTTCCCTGAGCAGTTCTTC,CASSVDGRGGFPEQFF
medium-sized,TRBV9,TRBJ2-7,.,TGTGCCAGCAGCAGTGGTAGCGGCACCTACGAGCAGTACTTC,CASSSGSGTYEQYF
.,TRBV4-2,TRBJ1-1,TRBD1,TGTGCCAGCAGCCTAGGGTCGTGGACAGGCTTGAACACTGAAGCTTTCTTT,CASSLGSWTGLNTEAFF
.,TRBV13,TRBJ2-5,TRBD1,TGTGCCAGCAGCTTCGGGCAGGGGGTTACGTGGGAGACCCAGTACTTC,CASSFGQGVTWETQYF
.,TRBV29-1,TRBJ1-2,.,TGCAGCGTTATGCGGGACTCTTACTATGGCTACACCTTC,CSVMRDSYYGYTF
many,TRBV11-2,TRBJ2-3,TRBD2,TGTGCCAGCAGCCGACTAGCGGGCACAGATACGCAGTATTTT,CASSRLAGTDTQYF
.,TRBV5-6,TRBJ2-7,.,TGTGCCAGCAGCCCAGCGTTGCGGGACTCCTACGAGCAGTACTTC,CASSPALRDSYEQYF
.,TRBV6-5,TRBJ1-2,TRBD1,TGTGCCAGCAGTACACGGACAGGGTCGAATGGCTACACCTTC,CASSTRTGSNGYTF
.,TRBV4-1,TRBJ2-3,TRBD2,TGCGCCAGCAGCCAAGACGGCTTTCGCGGGGGTACCCAAACAGATACGCAGTATTTT,CASSQDGFRGGTQTDTQYF
.,TRBV6-6,TRBJ2-1,.,TGTGCCAGCAGCCCGGGATATAATGAGCAGTTCTTC,CASSPGYNEQFF
.,TRBV6-5,TRBJ2-7,.,TGTGCCAGCAGTCTCGTCCTCTCCTACGAGCAGTACTTC,CASSLVLSYEQYF
.,TRBV6-4,TRBJ1-3,.,TGTGCCAGCAGTGACCCCGACAGGTACAGGGGAAACACCATATATTTT,CASSDPDRYRGNTIYF
.,TRBV5-1,TRBJ1-1,.,TGCGCCAGCAGCTTGAGGGGGAATTCCAACACTGAAGCTTTCTTT,CASSLRGNSNTEAFF
once,TRBV2,TRBJ1-2,.,TGTGCCAGCAGTGAAGCAACCAGGAACTATGGCTACACCTTC,CASSEATRNYGYTF